These 10 T cell receptor beta chains share one sample of origin, sequenced in a study of blood T cell repertoires in COVID-19. The table came from immunoSEQ multiplex PCR; TCRdb's copy has only in-frame clones and leaves some out. The data contain roughly 150,000 clones, around four fifths of them singletons. The sequenced sample was PBMCs or T cells enriched from blood (not recorded which). The receptors here all came from a woman aged 40 to 50 who had recovered from COVID-19.

This clone was observed a handful of times. The chain joins TRBV5-1 to TRBJ2-2; maybe TRBD2 (5 bases). V was clipped by 6 bases and J by 4 bases, with 19 bases between them. The germline gives CDR1 SGHRS, CDR2 YFSETQ. This CDR3 contains 16 residues. The CDR3 DNA follows: TGCGCCAGCACCTCCGGAGGCTCCCGGACCACCGGGGAGCTGTTTTTT. This encodes CASTSGGSRTTGELFF.

The V and J genes are TRBV5-1 and TRBJ1-2, with TRBD1 matching over 8 bases. Germline V lookup: CDR1 SGHRS, CDR2 YFSETQ. This CDR3 is 13 amino acids long. With V trimmed by 0 bases and J by 10 bases, 5 bases remained unmatched. The CDR3 loop is CASSLGAGGDYTF. The CDR3 bases are TGCGCCAGCAGCTTGGGGGCAGGGGGCGACTACACCTTC.

CDR3 amino acids: CASSLKEGYGYTF. CDR3 sequence (DNA): TGTGCCAGCAGTTTAAAAGAGGGCTATGGCTACACCTTC. V is TRBV27 and J is TRBJ1-2; the D is unclear. Germline CDR1 is MNHEY and CDR2 is SMNVEV (reference sequence). V was pared by 2 bases and J by 4 bases, with 8 bases between. The CDR3 is 13 amino acids.

This chain uses TRBV10-3 with TRBJ2-7, with a weak D call TRBD1 (5 bases). The germline V gene encodes CDR1 ENHRY and CDR2 SYGVKD. The CDR3 spans 14 residues. Trimming removed 10 bases from V and 0 bases from J, with 16 bases in between. The CDR3, as DNA: TGTGCCACCGAAAAGGACGGACACTCCTACGAGCAGTACTTC. Amino acids: CATEKDGHSYEQYF.

The chain is built from TRBV29-1 and TRBJ1-2, with a weak D call TRBD1 (5 bases). CDR1 SQVTM and CDR2 ANQGSEA come from the germline V gene. Between the trimmed V and J ends, which lost 4 bases and 6 bases, there was a span of 12 bases. This CDR3 has 12 amino acids. CDR3 nucleotides: TGCAGCGTTGCCAGGGTAAGGGATGGCTACACCTTC. Its protein product is CSVARVRDGYTF.

The chain uses TRBV2 and TRBJ2-5, with D perhaps TRBD2 (6 bases). The ends were cut back, 4 bases at V and 5 bases at J, with 14 bases in the middle. This CDR3 contains 14 residues. Germline V gene data show CDR1 as SNHLY and CDR2 as FYNNEI. CDR3 DNA sequence: TGTGCCAGCAGTGTCGGCGGGATGGAGGAGACCCAGTACTTC. Its protein product is CASSVGGMEETQYF.

V and J are TRBV9 and TRBJ2-1, with D possibly being TRBD2 (6 bases). V dropped 0 bases and J dropped 0 bases, with 13 bases sitting between them. Germline CDR1 reads SGDLS; CDR2 reads YYNGEE. The CDR3 length is 17 residues. As DNA, the CDR3 is TGTGCCAGCAGCGTAGGGCCCATAGCGGACTCCTACAATGAGCAGTTCTTC. Protein product: CASSVGPIADSYNEQFF.

V gene TRBV10-1 combines with J gene TRBJ2-7, with a tentative D call TRBD2 (6 bases). Germline V gene sequence: CDR1 WNHNN, CDR2 SYGVQD (reference sequence). V dropped 8 bases and J dropped 1 base, with 15 bases sitting between them. The CDR3 is made up of 14 amino acids. CDR3 amino acids: CASPGGGMSYEQYF. The CDR3 nucleotides read TGCGCCAGCCCTGGTGGAGGGATGTCCTACGAGCAGTACTTC.

The rearrangement uses TRBV5-6 and TRBJ1-2; 7 bases match TRBD1. Germline V gene sequence: CDR1 SGHDT, CDR2 YYEEEE. Trimming at V came to 4 bases and at J to 3 bases, leaving 12 bases not matched to a gene. This CDR3 is built from 16 residues. CDR3 sequence (DNA): TGTGCCAGCAGCGCGGACCGAGGACAGGACGACTATGGCTACACCTTC. Translated, it gives CASSADRGQDDYGYTF.

The chain couples TRBV6-5 to TRBJ2-3; 9 bases are shared with TRBD2. The CDR3 has 14 residues. CDR1 MNHEY and CDR2 SVGAGI come from the germline V gene. Trimming at V came to 4 bases and at J to 5 bases, leaving 4 bases not matched to a gene. The DNA of the CDR3 is TGTGCCAGCAGTTCTAGCGGGATCGGAGATACGCAGTATTTT. This codes for CASSSSGIGDTQYF.